The 18 T cell receptor beta chains in this list originate from one sample, sequenced in a study of OX40 agonist ivuxolimab in advanced cancers. Here immunoSEQ multiplex PCR was the method, and the copy in TCRdb shows in-frame clones only, minus some. Of about 88,000 clones listed, 85% to 90% are singletons. The specimen comprised CD4+ or CD8+ T cells sorted from blood, sampled in a trial of the OX40 agonist ivuxolimab. These receptors came from an adult with an advanced solid tumor such as melanoma, head and neck, liver or kidney cancer.

The chain carries TRBV10-3 and TRBJ1-6; D unclear. The CDR3 spans 14 residues. Germline V CDR1 and CDR2: ENHRY, SYGVKD. Trimming took 4 bases from V and 7 from J, leaving 11 bases between them. CDR3 coding DNA: TGTGCCATCAGTGTAACAGATGGGAATTCACCCCTCCACTTT. Translating gives CAISVTDGNSPLHF.

Only one count was recorded for this clone. The chain is built from TRBV28 and TRBJ2-5; D gene ambiguous. CDR3 length: 14 amino acids. The germline V gene encodes CDR1 MDHEN and CDR2 SYDVKM. Trimming removed 2 bases at V and 5 bases at J, with 12 bases between. In DNA, the CDR3 is TGTGCCAGCAGTTTAGCTCAGGCTGGGGAGACCCAGTACTTC. Translated: CASSLAQAGETQYF.

This clone was observed once. This chain's CDR3 is CASSLGRLAGEENEQFF. As DNA, the CDR3 is TGTGCCAGCAGCTTGGGCCGACTAGCGGGAGAAGAAAATGAGCAGTTCTTC. The chain combines TRBV11-3 with TRBJ2-1; TRBD2 matches 12 bases. Germline V lookup: CDR1 SGHNT, CDR2 YENEEA. The CDR3 sequence is 17 residues long. V lost 3 bases to trimming and J lost 7 bases; unmatched junction nucleotides: 10.

The chain couples TRBV7-2 to TRBJ2-7; 11 bases fit TRBD2. Germline loops: CDR1 SGHTA, CDR2 FQGNSA. The ends lost 4 bases at V and 2 bases at J; junction bases unmatched: 7. The CDR3 extends over 16 amino acids. The CDR3 sequence: CASSSRLAGTTYEQYF. The CDR3 coding sequence is TGTGCCAGCAGCTCAAGACTAGCGGGAACTACCTACGAGCAGTACTTC.

This clone has only one observation. The rearrangement uses TRBV27 and TRBJ2-1; 8 nucleotides match TRBD2. With 1 base clipped from V and 7 bases from J, the junction kept 21 bases outside the gene matches. The CDR3 has 20 amino acids. In germline, CDR1 is MNHEY, CDR2 SMNVEV (reference sequence). Written as DNA, the CDR3 is TGTGCCAGCAGTTTATACAGGACCATCAGGTCGGGGGGGCTAAGAAATGAGCAGTTCTTC. Protein product: CASSLYRTIRSGGLRNEQFF.

The V and J genes are TRBV7-3 and TRBJ1-1; TRBD1 might be the D (5 bases). Per germline, CDR1 SGHTA and CDR2 FQGTGA. The V end was cut by 3 bases, the J end by 0 bases, with 8 bases between. The CDR3 has 14 amino acids. The CDR3 DNA follows: TGTGCCAGCAGCTTGGGAGGGGTGAACACTGAAGCTTTCTTT. Amino acids: CASSLGGVNTEAFF.

The chain combines TRBV9 with TRBJ1-2; TRBD1 is a possible D gene (6 bases). There are 16 residues in the CDR3. Trimming stripped 3 bases from V and 0 bases from J, with 15 bases between. Germline values: CDR1 SGDLS, CDR2 YYNGEE. The CDR3 region is CASSGGTGGSNYGYTF. CDR3 nucleotides: TGTGCCAGCAGCGGTGGGACCGGGGGCTCTAACTATGGCTACACCTTC.

The chain recombines TRBV6-6 with TRBJ1-6; TRBD1 is a possible D gene (6 bases). The CDR3 is 15 residues long. V was pared by 5 bases and J by 4 bases, with 12 bases between. Germline lookup yields CDR1 MNHNY and CDR2 SVGAGI (reference sequence). Here the CDR3 DNA reads TGTGCCAGCAGTAAAGGGGGGGGGTATAATTCACCCCTCCACTTT. This translates into CASSKGGGYNSPLHF.

The chain uses TRBV27 and TRBJ1-1; TRBD1 matches 9 bases. Per the germline V gene, CDR1 is MNHEY and CDR2 is SMNVEV (reference sequence). The trim removed 8 bases at V and 4 bases at J, leaving 8 bases unmatched. The length of the CDR3 is 14 residues. This CDR3 reads CASLKGDRATEAFF. CDR3 bases: TGTGCCAGCCTAAAGGGGGACAGGGCCACTGAAGCTTTCTTT.

This chain connects TRBV29-1 to TRBJ2-3, with D maybe TRBD1 (5 bases). Per germline, CDR1 SQVTM and CDR2 ANQGSEA. Trimming took 3 bases from V and 4 from J, leaving 14 bases between them. This CDR3 comprises 14 residues. CDR3 amino acids: CSVDRKPGPDTQYF. The CDR3 DNA is TGCAGCGTTGACAGAAAACCAGGGCCAGATACGCAGTATTTT.

This clone was seen only once. The chain employs TRBV6-5 and TRBJ2-1, with TRBD2 matching 10 bases. J lost 8 bases, V lost 2 bases, and 6 bases had no gene match. This CDR3 has 15 residues. From germline, CDR1 is MNHEY and CDR2 SVGAGI. The CDR3 sequence is CASSYLAGAADEQFF. Here the CDR3 DNA reads TGTGCCAGCAGTTACCTAGCGGGAGCGGCTGATGAGCAGTTCTTC.

This CDR3 reads CASRGQGASNYGYTF. Written as DNA, the CDR3 is TGTGCCAGCAGGGGACAGGGGGCATCTAACTATGGCTACACCTTC. This sequence joins TRBV7-2 and TRBJ1-2; 12 bases map to TRBD1. Looked up from germline, CDR1 is SGHTA and CDR2 is FQGNSA. The CDR3 covers 15 residues. After removal of 6 bases from V and 0 bases from J, the junction contained 2 bases not matched to a gene. Based on the CDR3 plus reference TRBV7-2 and TRBJ1-2, the full variable domain is GAGVSQSPSNKVTEKGKDVELRCDPISGHTALYWYRQSLGQGLEFLIYFQGNSAPDKSGLPSDRFSAERTGGSVSTLTIQRTQQEDSAVYLCASRGQGASNYGYTFGSGTRLTVV.

DNA for the CDR3: TGTGCCAGCAGCGTAGCTCAGGGGGTAGGCTACGAGCAGTACTTC. Translated, it gives CASSVAQGVGYEQYF. This chain links TRBV9 with TRBJ2-7; 7 positions match TRBD1. CDR1 and CDR2 (germline): SGDLS, YYNGEE. The CDR3 spans 15 residues. Trimming removed 0 bases from V and 3 bases from J; junction bases left unmatched: 6. The variable domain in full, completed from reference TRBV9 and TRBJ2-7, reads DSGVTQTPKHLITATGQRVTLRCSPRSGDLSVYWYQQSLDQGLQFLIQYYNGEERAKGNILERFSAQQFPDLHSELNLSSLELGDSALYFCASSVAQGVGYEQYFGPGTRLTVT.

The J gene is TRBJ2-7, the V gene TRBV5-5, with D uncertain. Germline V gene data show CDR1 as SGHKS and CDR2 as YYEKEE (reference sequence). The CDR3 covers 14 residues. The V gene lost 0 bases and the J gene lost 4 bases, with 11 bases spanning the gap. CDR3 nucleotide sequence: TGTGCCAGCAGCTTGGTGCCAGCCCCTTACGAGCAGTACTTC. Its protein product is CASSLVPAPYEQYF.

This clone came up once. The chain has TRBV28 and TRBJ2-7, with 7 nucleotides matching TRBD1. Germline loops: CDR1 MDHEN, CDR2 SYDVKM. The CDR3 runs to 17 residues. V lost 5 bases to trimming and J lost 0 bases; unmatched junction nucleotides: 13. CDR3 region: CASSPPSGQSSSYEQYF. The CDR3 DNA reads TGTGCCAGCAGTCCCCCATCGGGACAGTCTAGCTCCTACGAGCAGTACTTC.

V and J are TRBV5-1 and TRBJ1-2; 7 nucleotides line up with TRBD1. The CDR3 covers 14 residues. Germline V gene sequence: CDR1 SGHRS, CDR2 YFSETQ. The V segment lost 4 bases and the J segment 6 bases; nucleotides outside the gene matches: 9. The CDR3 nucleotides are TGCGCCAGCAGCCCGGGACAGTCGTGGGATGGCTACACCTTC. It specifies CASSPGQSWDGYTF.

The chain joins TRBV11-2 to TRBJ2-3; D could derive from TRBD1 or TRBD2 (6 bases each). The ends were cut back, 0 bases at V and 4 bases at J, with 11 bases in the middle. Germline CDR1 and CDR2: SGHAT and FQNNGV. The length of the CDR3 is 15 residues. The CDR3: CASSLDKGGSDTQYF. DNA for the CDR3: TGTGCCAGCAGCTTAGATAAGGGGGGATCAGATACGCAGTATTTT.

Points on this clone: The same CDR3 can be traced to other DNA sequences in this sample. The V and J genes are TRBV2 and TRBJ1-1, with D perhaps TRBD1 (6 bases). The CDR3 spans 11 residues. Trimming cost V 5 bases and J 9 bases, with 10 bases left between them. The germline V gene has CDR1 SNHLY and CDR2 FYNNEI. The CDR3 reads CASSPTGKAFF. CDR3 DNA: TGTGCCAGCAGTCCAACAGGGAAAGCTTTCTTT.